The 18 T cell receptor beta chains below come from one sample, sequenced in a study of blood T cell repertoires in COVID-19. TCRdb's table, derived via immunoSEQ multiplex PCR, lists solely in-frame clones and lacks some. Counted here are about 120,000 clones, roughly 84% occurring once; the ten biggest clones make up roughly 4%. The sequenced material came from PBMCs or T cells enriched from blood (not recorded which). The receptors were gathered from a woman between 25 and 40 years old who had recovered from COVID-19.

The chain couples TRBV5-1 to TRBJ2-7, with D possibly TRBD2 on 6 matching bases. CDR1 and CDR2 (germline): SGHRS, YFSETQ. The germline V and J ends were trimmed by 4 bases and 9 bases, with 23 bases remaining between them. The CDR3 has 15 residues. This chain's CDR3 is CASSVAGTPSAGQYF. The CDR3, as DNA: TGCGCCAGCAGCGTCGCCGGGACTCCGTCGGCGGGGCAGTACTTC.

This chain links TRBV28 with TRBJ1-1, with D hard to call. Germline assignment: CDR1 MDHEN and CDR2 SYDVKM. Trimming left V 6 bases short and J 7 bases short, with 12 bases between. CDR3 length equals 12 residues. CDR3 region: CASSLVAVEAFF. CDR3 sequence (DNA): TGTGCCAGCAGCCTCGTTGCAGTTGAAGCTTTCTTT.

This clone has just one count. The chain employs TRBV18 and TRBJ2-3; D is uncertain. This CDR3 has 12 residues. V was cut by 6 bases and J by 5 bases, with 9 bases left in between. Germline assignment: CDR1 KGHSH and CDR2 LQKENI. The CDR3 DNA reads TGTGCCAGCTCGTCCGACTTAGATACGCAGTATTTT. Its protein is CASSSDLDTQYF.

The chain combines TRBV11-2 with TRBJ2-7; no clear D gene. The CDR3 loop spans 14 amino acids. Germline CDR1 and CDR2: SGHAT and FQNNGV. Deletions cut 5 bases from V and 2 bases from J, with 13 bases between. The CDR3 DNA reads TGTGCCAGCAGCCCGGTAATTCCCCCCTACGAGCAGTACTTC. Its translation: CASSPVIPPYEQYF.

CDR3 bases: TGTGCCAGCAGCTTGGGGTACTATGAGCAGTTCTTC. It specifies CASSLGYYEQFF. This chain connects TRBV5-4 to TRBJ2-1, with D uncertain. Trimming pared 0 bases from V and 8 bases from J, leaving 6 bases between. The CDR3 is 12 residues long. The V gene's germline CDR1 is SGHNT and CDR2 YYREEE (reference sequence).

The CDR3 here is CATSAGSYEQYF. Here the CDR3 DNA reads TGTGCCACCAGTGCAGGCTCCTACGAGCAGTACTTC. This chain connects TRBV24-1 to TRBJ2-7; D is ambiguous. The V gene lost 5 bases and the J gene lost 0 bases, with 4 bases spanning the gap. Germline V lookup: CDR1 KGHDR, CDR2 SFDVKD. The CDR3 has 12 amino acids.

The V and J genes are TRBV24-1 and TRBJ2-1; D gene unclear. Trimming stripped 0 bases from V and 7 bases from J, with 12 bases between. In germline, CDR1 is KGHDR, CDR2 SFDVKD. CDR3 length: 15 amino acids. The CDR3 protein is CATSDLLKSVNEQFF. As DNA, the CDR3 is TGTGCCACCAGTGATTTGTTGAAGAGCGTAAATGAGCAGTTCTTC.

The table lists this clone with a few counts. This chain uses TRBV5-5 with TRBJ2-2, with D unresolved. Germline V gene sequence: CDR1 SGHKS, CDR2 YYEKEE (reference sequence). Trimming left V 7 bases short and J 3 bases short, with 13 bases between. The CDR3 sequence is 14 residues long. The CDR3 DNA sequence: TGTGCCAGCCAGGTCTTACCCGACACCGGGGAGCTGTTTTTT. It codes for CASQVLPDTGELFF.

This chain joins TRBV7-9 and TRBJ2-7; D ambiguous. This CDR3 is built from 15 residues. Germline V CDR1 and CDR2: SEHNR, FQNEAQ (reference sequence). The V end lost 4 bases, the J end lost 0 bases, and 13 bases lay between the germline ends. The CDR3 region is CASSSPRGYSYEQYF. CDR3 DNA sequence: TGTGCCAGCAGCTCGCCGCGAGGATACTCCTACGAGCAGTACTTC.

This chain connects TRBV24-1 to TRBJ2-7; D perhaps matches TRBD1 (6 bases). The CDR3 totals 13 residues. The V and J ends lost 4 bases and 5 bases respectively, with 11 bases between them. Germline CDR1 and CDR2: KGHDR and SFDVKD. CDR3 sequence: CATSETGYDEQYF. CDR3 bases: TGTGCCACCAGTGAAACAGGGTACGACGAGCAGTACTTC.

V and J are TRBV19 and TRBJ2-1; D might be TRBD1 (6 bases). This CDR3 contains 15 residues. Germline CDR1 reads LNHDA; CDR2 reads SQIVND (reference sequence). Trimming stripped 1 base from V and 4 bases from J, with 11 bases between. The CDR3 spells CASSIAGVQYNEQFF. The CDR3 DNA is TGTGCCAGTAGTATAGCAGGGGTTCAATACAATGAGCAGTTCTTC.

The rearrangement joins TRBV20-1 to TRBJ2-7, with D perhaps TRBD1 (8 bases). Germline V gene lookup returns CDR1 DFQATT and CDR2 SNEGSKA (reference sequence). The V and J ends lost 3 bases and 1 base respectively, with 13 bases between them. The CDR3 has 14 amino acids. Written as DNA, the CDR3 is TGCAGTGCTAGTCTACAGGGGGGGTCCTACGAGCAGTACTTC. Amino acids: CSASLQGGSYEQYF.

This chain joins TRBV19 and TRBJ2-5; the D gene is possibly TRBD1 (5 bases). V was pared by 5 bases and J by 4 bases, with 11 bases between. The CDR3 totals 13 residues. Germline CDR1 reads LNHDA; CDR2 reads SQIVND (reference sequence). The CDR3 loop is CASSPDSRETQYF. CDR3 coding DNA: TGTGCCAGTAGTCCTGACAGCCGAGAGACCCAGTACTTC.

J is TRBJ1-2 and V is TRBV15; 9 nucleotides align to TRBD1. V lost 5 bases and J lost 5; bases outside the gene matches: 9. CDR1 LNHNV and CDR2 YYDKDF come from the germline V gene (reference sequence). This CDR3 has 15 amino acids. CDR3 nucleotide sequence: TGTGCCACCAGCGACCGGGACAGGGACTTTTATGGCTACACCTTC. Its protein product is CATSDRDRDFYGYTF.

This sequence joins TRBV30 and TRBJ2-6, with unresolved D. The CDR3 spans 15 residues. V lost 0 bases, J lost 0 bases, and 6 bases lay in between. The germline V gene has CDR1 GTSNPN and CDR2 SVGIG (reference sequence). The CDR3 bases are TGTGCCTGGAGTGTGCAGCGCTCTGGGGCCAACGTCCTGACTTTC. Translating it yields CAWSVQRSGANVLTF. The full variable domain, its missing parts supplied by reference TRBV30 and TRBJ2-6, is SQTIHQWPATLVQPVGSPLSLECTVEGTSNPNLYWYRQAAGRGLQLLFYSVGIGQISSEVPQNLSASRPQDRQFILSSKKLLLSDSGFYLCAWSVQRSGANVLTFGAGSRLTVL.

This clone has only one observation. V gene TRBV7-8 combines with J gene TRBJ1-2; D is uncertain. This CDR3 is 12 amino acids long. Germline CDR1 reads SGHVS; CDR2 reads FQNEAQ. V lost 5 bases and J 3 bases, leaving 7 bases between the germline ends. CDR3 region: CASSLRYYGYTF. In DNA, the CDR3 is TGTGCCAGCAGCCTTAGATACTATGGCTACACCTTC.

This chain joins TRBV19 and TRBJ1-1; 8 bases are shared with TRBD1. The length of the CDR3 is 13 residues. The V gene's germline CDR1 is LNHDA and CDR2 SQIVND (reference sequence). With 1 base clipped from V and 8 bases from J, the junction kept 3 bases outside the gene matches. CDR3 protein: CASSIVGTGEAFF. Here the CDR3 DNA reads TGTGCCAGTAGTATAGTCGGGACAGGAGAAGCTTTCTTT.

The DNA of the CDR3 is TGCGCCAGCAGCTTGGCCGGGACAGGGAACGGCGAGCAGTACTTC. Its translation is CASSLAGTGNGEQYF. The chain employs TRBV5-1 and TRBJ2-7; 9 bases are a match to TRBD1. The V gene's germline CDR1 is SGHRS and CDR2 YFSETQ. The CDR3 covers 15 residues. Trimming took 0 bases from V and 6 from J; bases not matched to a gene: 7.